These 20 T cell receptor beta chains came from one sample sequenced in a study of shared clonotypes between healthy human individuals. This table comes from immunoSEQ multiplex PCR, and its TCRdb copy is limited to in-frame clones, with some not included. The sample carries around 530,000 clones, roughly four fifths recorded once. Sequenced input: PBMCs. These receptors originate from a woman between 40 and 55 years old in good health. Some clones in this sample may be carry-over from other donors' samples.

The chain is built from TRBV11-2 and TRBJ2-7; TRBD2 matches at 11 bases. Germline-derived CDR1 and CDR2 are SGHAT and FQNNGV. J gave up 3 bases and V 4 bases, and 8 bases lay outside the gene matches. This CDR3 comprises 16 residues. CDR3 sequence reads: CASSSHGTSGNYEQYF. The CDR3 nucleotides are TGTGCCAGCAGCTCGCACGGGACTAGCGGAAACTACGAGCAGTACTTC.

The chain employs TRBV2 and TRBJ2-1; 9 bases fit TRBD2. V lost 3 bases and J lost 10; bases outside the gene matches: 10. The germline CDR1 and CDR2 sequences are SNHLY and FYNNEI. The CDR3 length is 15 residues. The CDR3 is CASSDWLAGSREQFF. The CDR3 DNA sequence: TGTGCCAGCAGTGACTGGCTAGCGGGAAGTCGGGAGCAGTTCTTC.

The V call is TRBV4-2, the J call TRBJ2-7, with 10 positions matching TRBD2. Germline loops: CDR1 LGHNA, CDR2 YNFKEQ. The CDR3 length is 18 residues. The V segment lost 2 bases and the J segment 1 base; nucleotides outside the gene matches: 11. The CDR3 sequence is CASSQQNSGTSASYEQYF. In DNA form, the CDR3 reads TGTGCCAGCAGCCAACAAAACTCCGGGACTAGCGCATCCTACGAGCAGTACTTC.

The chain links TRBV29-1 to TRBJ1-2; D unclear. The germline CDR1 and CDR2 sequences are SQVTM and ANQGSEA. The V gene lost 2 bases and the J gene lost 5 bases, with 12 bases spanning the gap. CDR3 size: 13 residues. The CDR3 bases are TGCAGCGTTGAAACGGCACAGATTTATGGCTACACCTTC. Translating gives CSVETAQIYGYTF.

This chain connects TRBV6-5 to TRBJ2-7; TRBD2 is a possible D gene (6 bases). The CDR3 is made up of 15 amino acids. Germline CDR1 reads MNHEY; CDR2 reads SVGAGI. The V end was cut by 5 bases, the J end by 3 bases, with 17 bases between. The CDR3 reads CASSTFGGAGYEQYF. The CDR3 DNA is TGTGCCAGCAGTACCTTCGGGGGTGCGGGCTACGAGCAGTACTTC.

This clone was counted a few times. This sequence joins TRBV18 and TRBJ2-1; D might be TRBD2 (6 bases). There are 15 residues in the CDR3. Germline V lookup: CDR1 KGHSH, CDR2 LQKENI. V lost 6 bases, J lost 0 bases, and 12 bases lay in between. The CDR3 loop reads CASSRGWISYNEQFF. CDR3 DNA: TGTGCCAGCTCGCGGGGCTGGATCTCCTACAATGAGCAGTTCTTC.

The chain has TRBV10-3 and TRBJ2-2, with 10 bases identical to TRBD2. The V and J ends lost 7 bases and 6 bases, in that order; junction bases with no gene match: 8. Germline V gene lookup returns CDR1 ENHRY and CDR2 SYGVKD. This CDR3 has 15 residues. CDR3 DNA sequence: TGTGCCATCATGAGAGCGGGAGGGGGCCCCGGGGAGCTGTTTTTT. This sequence encodes CAIMRAGGGPGELFF.

This rearrangement joins TRBV29-1 to TRBJ2-2; tentatively, D is TRBD2 (6 bases). The CDR3 sequence is 11 residues long. Germline V gene sequence: CDR1 SQVTM, CDR2 ANQGSEA. Deletions cut 3 bases from V and 14 bases from J, with 13 bases between. This CDR3 reads CSVEYGGTLFF. DNA of the CDR3: TGCAGCGTTGAGTACGGTGGGACTCTGTTTTTT.

The chain recombines TRBV28 with TRBJ1-5, with D hard to call. The CDR3 has 12 amino acids. Trimming pared 4 bases from V and 7 bases from J, leaving 8 bases between. Looked up from germline, CDR1 is MDHEN and CDR2 is SYDVKM. The CDR3 region has the DNA TGTGCCAGCAGTTCGACGCAACAGCCCCAGCATTTT. It translates to CASSSTQQPQHF.

For this clone: The sample holds other DNA sequences that translate to the same CDR3. The J gene is TRBJ2-2, the V gene TRBV20-1; D call uncertain. The CDR3 has 11 residues. The ends were cut back, 4 bases at V and 5 bases at J, with 5 bases in the middle. Germline V CDR1 and CDR2: DFQATT, SNEGSKA (reference sequence). The CDR3 DNA reads as TGCAGTGCTACGAGGACCGGGGAGCTGTTTTTT. Translating gives CSATRTGELFF.

V and J are TRBV14 and TRBJ2-1, with D perhaps TRBD1 or TRBD2 (7 bases each). Germline CDR1 and CDR2: SGHDN and FVKESK. The ends were cut back, 8 bases at V and 2 bases at J, with 25 bases in the middle. The CDR3 contains 18 residues. CDR3 sequence: CASSKAGGNRGAYNEQFF. Here the CDR3 DNA reads TGTGCCAGCTCCAAGGCCGGGGGGAACAGGGGCGCCTACAATGAGCAGTTCTTC.

This chain uses TRBV15 with TRBJ2-3; D not resolved. Germline V lookup: CDR1 LNHNV, CDR2 YYDKDF (reference sequence). The CDR3 consists of 15 residues. V dropped 6 bases and J dropped 0 bases, with 13 bases sitting between them. The CDR3 reads CATRGGPASTDTQYF. CDR3 sequence (DNA): TGTGCCACCAGAGGTGGACCTGCTAGCACAGATACGCAGTATTTT.

The chain couples TRBV18 to TRBJ2-5; maybe TRBD1 (5 bases). The V and J ends lost 2 bases and 2 bases respectively, with 9 bases between them. This CDR3 is 14 amino acids long. The germline V gene has CDR1 KGHSH and CDR2 LQKENI. The CDR3 DNA is TGTGCCAGCTCACCAGGGGCCAAGCAAGAGACCCAGTACTTC. It translates to CASSPGAKQETQYF.

V and J are TRBV29-1 and TRBJ2-7, with a possible D match to TRBD1 (6 bases). The CDR3 is 15 residues long. Trimming removed 6 bases from V and 6 bases from J, with 24 bases in between. From germline, CDR1 is SQVTM and CDR2 ANQGSEA. The CDR3 region is CSVANSGGGLGEQYF. The DNA of the CDR3 is TGCAGCGTGGCCAACAGTGGGGGCGGGTTGGGCGAGCAGTACTTC.

The chain has TRBV19 and TRBJ2-3; D not resolved. Germline CDR1 and CDR2: LNHDA and SQIVND (reference sequence). This CDR3 has 15 residues. The V gene lost 3 bases and the J gene lost 1 base, with 11 bases spanning the gap. The CDR3 sequence is CASSMMAGGTDTQYF. CDR3 nucleotide sequence: TGTGCCAGTAGTATGATGGCCGGAGGCACAGATACGCAGTATTTT.

The chain is built from TRBV28 and TRBJ2-5; possibly TRBD1 for D (5 bases). Per germline, CDR1 MDHEN and CDR2 SYDVKM. With 7 bases removed from V and 4 bases from J, the gap between germline ends came to 19 bases. This CDR3 is built from 15 residues. The CDR3 sequence is CASISRRVFGETQYF. CDR3 nucleotide sequence: TGTGCCAGCATAAGCCGCAGGGTGTTTGGAGAGACCCAGTACTTC.

CDR3 in DNA: TGTGCCAGCAGTTACTCCCAGGGGAGGCGAGAGACCCAGTACTTC. Encoded protein: CASSYSQGRRETQYF. This rearrangement joins TRBV6-5 to TRBJ2-5; D tentatively fits TRBD1 or TRBD2 (6 bases each). V was pared by 0 bases and J by 4 bases, with 12 bases between. Germline values: CDR1 MNHEY, CDR2 SVGAGI. This CDR3 contains 15 residues.

At least ten counts were recorded for this clone. The CDR3 nucleotides are TGTGCCAGCAGTATTACTAGATCCCAGTACTTC. It is translated as CASSITRSQYF. The rearrangement links TRBV28 to TRBJ2-5, with a tentative D call TRBD2 (5 bases). The CDR3 is 11 residues long. With 5 bases removed from V and 9 bases from J, the gap between germline ends came to 10 bases. Germline CDR1 and CDR2: MDHEN and SYDVKM.

This clone has at least ten counts. CDR3 sequence reads: CASSYPPTGEQYF. CDR3 nucleotide sequence: TGTGCCAGCAGTTACCCCCCTACGGGCGAGCAGTACTTC. The chain recombines TRBV6-5 with TRBJ2-7, with D unresolved. Trimming took off 2 bases at V and 6 bases at J, with 11 bases between the two ends. The germline V gene has CDR1 MNHEY and CDR2 SVGAGI. The CDR3 totals 13 residues.

Only one count was recorded for this clone. It differs at one base from a far larger clone, so likely a read error. The gene calls are TRBV2 and TRBJ1-5; no firm D call. The CDR3 totals 13 residues. Germline values: CDR1 SNHLY, CDR2 FYNNEI. Deletions cut 1 base from V and 5 bases from J, with 6 bases between. The CDR3 coding sequence is TGTGCCAGCAGTGAAGACGTTGATCAGCCCCAGCATTTT. Protein sequence: CASSEDVDQPQHF.